The present TCR beta chain was sequenced within a study of T and B cells in COVID-19 patients. This clonotype qualifies as medium-sized. Multiplex PCR with BIOMED2 TRB-A/B primer pools amplified TRB rearrangements. TCRdb called the multiplex PCR reads again in MiXCR, with one record for every CDR3 protein. Of 6,000 or so distinct CDR3 sequences in the sample, about 28% were seen once. Each TRB amplification used roughly 220-550 ng of genomic DNA from blood. The source of this sequence is a human donor with active COVID-19. The donor label of this sample is uncertain. The sample consisted of blood.

In DNA, the CDR3 is TGTGCCAGCAGCTCCGGCCCCGTAAGACAAGGTGGGGCGGGCGAGCAGTACTTC. Amino acid sequence: CASSSGPVRQGGAGEQYF. This sequence joins TRBV11-3 and TRBJ2-7, with D possibly being TRBD1 or TRBD2 (5 bases each). Germline values: CDR1 SGHNT, CDR2 YENEEA. CDR3 length equals 18 residues. Trimming shortened V by 4 bases and J by 6 bases, and 28 bases separated the two germline ends.